Here is one TCR beta chain with its context. This sample is drawn from a study of T cell repertoires in cytomegalovirus infection. Each CDR3 protein gets one entry after TCRdb re-called the reads with MiXCR. This sample has about 740,000 distinct CDR3 sequences, with 35% to 45% found just once. The V and J ends lost 5 bases and 6 bases respectively, with 16 bases between them. The length of the CDR3 is 14 residues. Germline CDR1 MDHEN, CDR2 SYDVKM. The V call is TRBV28, the J call TRBJ1-1; D gene ambiguous. The specimen was PBMCs. This clonotype originated in a human donor in good health (CMV status not recorded). Some clones in this sample may be carry-over from other donors' samples. DNA for the CDR3: TGTGCCAGCAGTCCCCCCCGTAGGGTGGCTGAAGCTTTCTTT. Translated, it gives CASSPPRRVAEAFF.